The sequence of this T cell receptor (beta chain) was determined in a study of T cell responses to AZD1222 COVID-19 vaccine. Data came from immunoSEQ multiplex PCR; TCRdb stores just in-frame clones and leaves some out. The sample consists of tens of thousands of clones, around nine tenths of them appearing once. Sequencing was performed on peripheral blood, taken 28 days after the second AZD1222 dose. This receptor was taken from an adult who received the AZD1222 COVID-19 vaccine.

The CDR3 DNA follows: TGTGCCAGCAGCTTAACGCAGGGGAACGGCTACACCTTC. This codes for CASSLTQGNGYTF. V and J are TRBV7-2 and TRBJ1-2; possibly TRBD1 for D (6 bases). From germline, CDR1 is SGHTA and CDR2 FQGNSA. The CDR3 has 13 amino acids. V was shortened by 2 bases and J by 8 bases, with 12 bases between the two germline ends.